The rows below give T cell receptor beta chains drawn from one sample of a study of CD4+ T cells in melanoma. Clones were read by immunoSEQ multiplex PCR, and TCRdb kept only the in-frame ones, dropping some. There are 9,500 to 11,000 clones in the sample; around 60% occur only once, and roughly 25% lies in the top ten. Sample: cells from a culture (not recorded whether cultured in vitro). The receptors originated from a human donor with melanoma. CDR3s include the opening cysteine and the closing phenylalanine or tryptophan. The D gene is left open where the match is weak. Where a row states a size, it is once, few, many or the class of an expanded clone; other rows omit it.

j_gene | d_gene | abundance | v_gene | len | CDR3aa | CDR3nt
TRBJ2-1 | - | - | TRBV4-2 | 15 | CASSLERGSHNEQFF | TGTGCCAGCAGCTTGGAGAGGGGATCGCACAATGAGCAGTTCTTC
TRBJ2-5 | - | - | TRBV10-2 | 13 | CASSWTAQETQYF | TGCGCCAGCAGTTGGACAGCTCAAGAGACCCAGTACTTC
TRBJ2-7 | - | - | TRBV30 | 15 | CAWSLGHESSYEQYF | TGTGCCTGGAGTTTAGGACACGAAAGCTCCTACGAGCAGTACTTC
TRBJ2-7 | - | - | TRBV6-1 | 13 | CASSPLNSDEQYF | TGTGCCAGCAGTCCCCTGAACAGTGACGAGCAGTACTTC
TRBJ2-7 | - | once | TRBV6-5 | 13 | CASSSGTFYEQYF | TGTGCCAGCAGTTCGGGCACTTTCTACGAGCAGTACTTC
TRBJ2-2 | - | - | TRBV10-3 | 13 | CAIKGQNTGELFF | TGTGCCATCAAAGGGCAGAACACCGGGGAGCTGTTTTTT
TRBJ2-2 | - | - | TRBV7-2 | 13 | CASSIQGTGELFF | TGTGCCAGCAGCATCCAGGGAACCGGGGAGCTGTTTTTT
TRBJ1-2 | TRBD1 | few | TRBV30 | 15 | CAWSGRQQGWGGYTF | TGTGCCTGGAGTGGTCGACAACAGGGGTGGGGTGGCTACACCTTC
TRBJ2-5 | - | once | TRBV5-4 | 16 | CASSPRPGLDQETQYF | TGTGCCAGCAGCCCTAGGCCGGGACTGGATCAAGAGACCCAGTACTTC
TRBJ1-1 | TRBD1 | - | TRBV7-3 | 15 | CASSATTSGGTEAFF | TGTGCCAGCAGCGCAACAACCTCAGGGGGCACTGAAGCTTTCTTT
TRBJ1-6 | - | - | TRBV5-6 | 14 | CASSLEGLGSPLHF | TGTGCCAGCAGCTTGGAAGGCTTGGGGTCACCCCTCCACTTT
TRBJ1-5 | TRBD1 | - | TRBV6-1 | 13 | CASRGQGYQPQHF | TGTGCCAGCAGGGGACAGGGTTATCAGCCCCAGCATTTT
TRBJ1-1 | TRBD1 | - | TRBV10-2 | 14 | CASSRQGAGTEAFF | TGCGCCAGCAGCAGACAGGGGGCTGGGACTGAAGCTTTCTTT
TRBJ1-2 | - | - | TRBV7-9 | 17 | CASSLAPGRAGNYGYTF | TGTGCCAGCAGCTTAGCTCCTGGGAGGGCAGGGAACTATGGCTACACCTTC